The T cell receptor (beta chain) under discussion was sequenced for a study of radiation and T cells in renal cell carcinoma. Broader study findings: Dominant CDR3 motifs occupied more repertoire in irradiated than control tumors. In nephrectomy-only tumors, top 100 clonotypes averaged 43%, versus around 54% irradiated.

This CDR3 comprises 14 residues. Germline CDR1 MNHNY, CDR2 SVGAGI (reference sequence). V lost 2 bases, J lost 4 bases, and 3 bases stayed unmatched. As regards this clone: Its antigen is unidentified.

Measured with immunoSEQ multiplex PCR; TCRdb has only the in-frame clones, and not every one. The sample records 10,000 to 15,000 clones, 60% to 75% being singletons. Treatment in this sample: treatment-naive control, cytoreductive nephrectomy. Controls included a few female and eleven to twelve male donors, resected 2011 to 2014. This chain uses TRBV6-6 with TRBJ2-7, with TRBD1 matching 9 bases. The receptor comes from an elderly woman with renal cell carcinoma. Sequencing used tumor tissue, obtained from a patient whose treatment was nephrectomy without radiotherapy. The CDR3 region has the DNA TGTGCCAGCAGTTACAGACAGGGGGATTACGAGCAGTACGTC. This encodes CASSYRQGDYEQYV.